In its sample, the clone carrying this TCR beta chain was seen many times. The sample belongs to a study of regulatory T cells in long-lasting Graves disease. This CDR3 contains 16 residues. CDR1 is PRHDT and CDR2 is FYEKMQ in the germline V gene (reference sequence). After removal of 2 bases from V and 5 bases from J, the junction contained 11 bases not matched to a gene. Described time point: newly diagnosed GD, antithyroid drugs for less than 3 months. Making the TCR library involved RNA that had been extracted from PBMCs. An endocrinology department in Xi'an, China, supplied the patients. Investigators prepared the TCR beta libraries by applying iRepertoire HTBI primers and Arm-PCR of CDR3 regions. A single record per CDR3 protein comes from TCRdb applying MiXCR to the multiplex PCR reads. The data show about 430,000 distinct CDR3 sequences, over 12% seen once. The same sample was also studied in work on T cells in Graves' hyperthyroidism and ophthalmopathy. That publication notes: Ophthalmopathy stood apart from stable hyperthyroidism in a 13 V-J model.

Sequenced here: peripheral blood mononuclear cells (PBMCs), sampled at new diagnosis, from a patient treated with antithyroid drugs. This rearrangement joins TRBV13 to TRBJ2-7; 8 bases are a match to TRBD1. This clonotype was sampled from a woman aged 40 to 50 with Graves disease. CDR3 DNA: TGTGCCAGCAGCTTACGAGGACAGGGACGCGGGAACGAGCAGTACTTC. It translates to CASSLRGQGRGNEQYF.